The 25 T cell receptor beta chains given below trace back to one sample, sequenced in a study of Graves' ophthalmopathy and Graves' hyperthyroidism. RNA transcripts were the template, and TCR beta CDR3 regions were amplified from them. A first-round RT-PCR used HTBI primers, followed by a second-round multiplex PCR. Each CDR3 protein gets one entry after TCRdb re-called the multiplex PCR reads with MiXCR. Here the sample spans approximately 640,000 distinct CDR3 sequences, roughly 41% being singletons. The sequenced sample was peripheral blood. These receptors all come from an adult man with Graves' ophthalmopathy.

This clonotype was counted at least ten times. The chain joins TRBV24-1 to TRBJ1-5, with D maybe TRBD1 (6 bases). Trimming left V 0 bases short and J 5 bases short, with 7 bases between. Germline CDR1 KGHDR, CDR2 SFDVKD. This CDR3 is 14 amino acids long. The CDR3 DNA sequence: TGTGCCACCAGTGATTTGGGGGGGCATCAGCCCCAGCATTTT. Translation: CATSDLGGHQPQHF.

The gene calls are TRBV7-4 and TRBJ1-1, with D uncertain. Per germline, CDR1 SGHVT and CDR2 SQSDAQ. The CDR3 sequence is 11 residues long. The CDR3 loop is CARPEGSEAFF. In DNA form, the CDR3 reads TGTGCTAGGCCCGAGGGCTCTGAAGCTTTCTTT.

This clonotype was counted at least ten times. V and J are TRBV7-9 and TRBJ1-2, with D maybe TRBD1 (5 bases). V shed 5 bases and J shed 2 bases, with 12 bases lying between them. The CDR3 runs to 14 residues. CDR1 and CDR2 from the germline V gene are SEHNR and FQNEAQ (reference sequence). CDR3 DNA: TGTGCCAGCAGCGACAGCAAATCCAACTATGGCTACACCTTC. This codes for CASSDSKSNYGYTF.

The genes are TRBV10-3 and TRBJ1-1; possible D gene TRBD1, 6 bases. From germline, CDR1 is ENHRY and CDR2 SYGVKD. CDR3 size: 14 residues. CDR3 in DNA: TGTGCTAGCGGTCCGACAGGACGCAACACTGAAGCTTTCTTT. Translating it yields CASGPTGRNTEAFF.

In regard to this clonotype: Just one base apart from a much larger clone, this may be a read error. V usage is TRBV7-9 and J usage is TRBJ2-2; 8 bases fit TRBD2. Germline V CDR1 and CDR2: SEHNR, FQNEAQ (reference sequence). Trimming removed 8 bases from V and 1 base from J; junction bases left unmatched: 6. CDR3 size: 15 residues. In DNA, the CDR3 is TGTGCCAGCGATGCAGCGGGGGTGAACACCGGGGAGCTGTTTTTT. This codes for CASDAAGVNTGELFF.

The chain couples TRBV7-2 to TRBJ2-2, with D tentatively TRBD1 or TRBD2 (6 bases each). The V and J ends lost 11 bases and 2 bases respectively, with 15 bases between them. The V gene's germline CDR1 is SGHTA and CDR2 FQGNSA. The CDR3 is made up of 14 amino acids. The CDR3 region has the DNA TGTGCCTGGAGTGCGGGACAAAACACCGGGGAGCTGTTTTTT. It specifies CAWSAGQNTGELFF.

The CDR3 nucleotides are TGTGCCAGTAGTATAGAACCGAACACTGAAGCTTTCTTT. This encodes CASSIEPNTEAFF. The chain has TRBV19 and TRBJ1-1; no clear D. The CDR3 is 13 amino acids. CDR1 LNHDA and CDR2 SQIVND come from the germline V gene (reference sequence). Trimming cost V 0 bases and J 1 base, with 3 bases left between them.

There are many counts of this clonotype. The rearrangement links TRBV10-3 to TRBJ1-1; TRBD1 agrees at 8 bases. Germline V gene sequence: CDR1 ENHRY, CDR2 SYGVKD. There are 13 residues in the CDR3. Losses at the gene ends were 8 bases for V and 1 base for J; bases not matched to a gene: 3. CDR3 amino acids: CAIGGQENTEAFF. CDR3 DNA: TGTGCCATCGGGGGACAGGAGAACACTGAAGCTTTCTTT.

The table lists this clonotype with a few counts. At one of its ends the junction is not consistent with the germline gene, which may arise from a read error. The rearrangement uses TRBV2 and TRBJ2-2; a possible D gene is TRBD2 (5 bases). This CDR3 has 13 residues. The germline CDR1 and CDR2 sequences are SNHLY and FYNNEI. The chain's CDR3 is CASTNRVSGEQFF. As DNA, the CDR3 is TGTGCCAGCACCAACCGCGTCAGTGGGGAGCAGTTTTTT.

In regard to this clonotype: This may come from a read error, since a much larger clone is one base off. The J gene is TRBJ1-6, the V gene TRBV7-9; D call uncertain. The CDR3 loop spans 16 amino acids. Germline values: CDR1 SEHNR, CDR2 FQNEAQ (reference sequence). CDR3 DNA sequence: TGTGCCAGTAGCAACACTCCAACAGCGGGTAGTTCACCCTTCCACTTT. It yields the protein CASSNTPTAGSSPFHF.

This clonotype was counted between two and nine times. The chain uses TRBV10-3 and TRBJ2-3; 13 bases are a match to TRBD2. The trim removed 0 bases at V and 0 bases at J, leaving 15 bases unmatched. The germline V gene has CDR1 ENHRY and CDR2 SYGVKD. The CDR3 contains 22 residues. The CDR3, as DNA: TGTGCCATCAGTGAGTCGAAGGCCACACCGGGACTAGCGGGACTTAGCACAGATACGCAGTATTTT. It encodes CAISESKATPGLAGLSTDTQYF.

This clonotype occurred many times. The chain links TRBV12-3 or TRBV12-4 to TRBJ2-6, with no clear D. The CDR3 extends over 16 amino acids. The V end was cut by 6 bases, the J end by 0 bases, with 12 bases between. The CDR3 loop reads CASSPSTRSGANVLTF. Written as DNA, the CDR3 is TGTGCCAGCAGCCCCTCAACCCGCTCTGGGGCCAACGTCCTGACTTTC.

This clonotype was seen many times. This chain uses TRBV20-1 with TRBJ2-7; either TRBD1 or TRBD2 may supply D (5 bases each). Germline CDR1 and CDR2: DFQATT and SNEGSKA (reference sequence). Deletions cut 5 bases from V and 6 bases from J, with 17 bases between. The CDR3 sequence is 13 residues long. The DNA for the CDR3 is TGCAGTGCTGTACCGGGACCTCTTTCCGAGCAGTACTTC. Amino acid sequence: CSAVPGPLSEQYF.

To note about this clonotype: A read error may be the cause here, since a much bigger clone is one base away. The J gene is TRBJ1-2, the V gene TRBV2, with a tentative D call TRBD1 (6 bases). Germline values: CDR1 SNHLY, CDR2 FYNNEI. CDR3 length equals 12 residues. The CDR3 loop is CASRDRNYGYTF. CDR3 DNA: TGTGCCAGCCGTGACAGGAACTATGGCTACACCTTC.

V usage is TRBV10-1 and J usage is TRBJ1-5, with TRBD1 identical over 8 bases. Unmatched junction bases numbered 5, after V lost 8 bases and J lost 2 bases. In germline, CDR1 is WNHNN, CDR2 SYGVQD (reference sequence). This CDR3 comprises 14 residues. CDR3 residues: CASPGQGGNQPQHF. The DNA for the CDR3 is TGCGCCAGCCCCGGACAGGGCGGCAATCAGCCCCAGCATTTT.

This clonotype was seen repeatedly, ten times or more. The gene calls are TRBV7-6 and TRBJ1-4; D perhaps matches TRBD1 (6 bases). The CDR3 is 16 amino acids. Germline loops: CDR1 SGHVS, CDR2 FNYEAQ. V was clipped by 0 bases and J by 3 bases, with 11 bases between them. CDR3 sequence reads: CASSLAAGGPNEKLFF. Here the CDR3 DNA reads TGTGCCAGCAGCTTAGCCGCGGGGGGGCCTAATGAAAAACTGTTTTTT.

The sample holds a few counts of this clonotype. The V gene is TRBV4-3, the J gene TRBJ2-7; 7 positions agree with TRBD1. The CDR3 covers 14 residues. Germline values: CDR1 LGHNA, CDR2 YSLEER. V trimming: 1 base; J trimming: 4 bases; junction bases outside the gene matches: 4. CDR3 residues: CASSQGGQFYEQYF. In DNA, the CDR3 is TGCGCCAGCAGCCAAGGGGGACAGTTTTACGAGCAGTACTTC.

Concerning this clonotype itself: Compared with germline, one end of the junction differs, possibly owing to a read error. This chain joins TRBV10-3 and TRBJ1-2, with D perhaps TRBD1 (6 bases). Germline-derived CDR1 and CDR2 are ENHRY and SYGVKD. The CDR3 is made up of 15 amino acids. The CDR3 here is CASSEEPGANYGYTF. For the CDR3, the DNA is TGTGCCAGCAGTGAAGAGCCGGGGGCCAACTATGGCTACACCTTC.

This clonotype has ten or more counts. CDR3 loop: CASSGLAGGREQYF. The CDR3 bases are TGTGCCAGCAGTGGACTAGCGGGGGGACGGGAGCAGTACTTC. This chain links TRBV2 with TRBJ2-7, with 13 bases fitting TRBD2. The germline CDR1 and CDR2 sequences are SNHLY and FYNNEI. CDR3 length equals 14 residues. J was trimmed by 7 bases and V by 4 bases; bases with no gene match: 4.

As DNA, the CDR3 is TGTGCCAGTAGTGTGCAAGGGGAGGCCCAGCATTTT. Encoded protein: CASSVQGEAQHF. The chain has TRBV19 and TRBJ1-5, with D perhaps matching TRBD1 (5 bases). This CDR3 is 12 amino acids long. The ends were cut back, 5 bases at V and 11 bases at J, with 13 bases in the middle. CDR1 and CDR2 (germline): LNHDA, SQIVND (reference sequence). Together with reference TRBV19 and TRBJ1-5, the CDR3 gives the full variable domain: DGGITQSPKYLFRKEGQNVTLSCEQNLNHDAMYWYRQDPGQGLRLIYYSQIVNDFQKGDIAEGYSVSREKKESFPLTVTSAQKNPTAFYLCASSVQGEAQHFGDGTRLSIL.

Note on this clonotype: A much larger clone lies a single base off, so this may be a read error. J is TRBJ1-1 and V is TRBV20-1, with D uncertain. The CDR3 length is 13 residues. Per the germline V gene, CDR1 is DFQATT and CDR2 is SNEGSKA (reference sequence). The CDR3 here is CGARQQVNTEAFF. CDR3 coding DNA: TGCGGTGCTAGGCAGCAGGTGAACACTGAAGCTTTCTTT.

The chain couples TRBV12-5 to TRBJ2-7; D not resolved. From germline, CDR1 is LGHNT and CDR2 FRNRAP. Deletions cut 6 bases from V and 2 bases from J, with 8 bases between. This CDR3 has 12 residues. CDR3 coding DNA: TGTGCTAGTGGCCAGGCGGCCTACGAGCAGTACTTC. Its translation: CASGQAAYEQYF.

This clonotype was observed at least ten times. The rearrangement links TRBV2 to TRBJ2-7, with D possibly being TRBD2 (6 bases). The CDR3 extends over 12 amino acids. V shed 11 bases and J shed 6 bases, with 17 bases lying between them. Germline V gene data show CDR1 as SNHLY and CDR2 as FYNNEI. This chain's CDR3 is CAVTRERGEQYF. CDR3 nucleotide sequence: TGTGCCGTCACCCGGGAGAGGGGCGAGCAGTACTTC.

At least ten counts were recorded for this clonotype. The J gene is TRBJ2-5, the V gene TRBV7-7; 7 nucleotides agree with TRBD1. The CDR3 runs to 13 residues. Germline V gene lookup returns CDR1 SSHAT and CDR2 FNYEAQ (reference sequence). With 5 bases clipped from V and 4 bases from J, the junction kept 4 bases outside the gene matches. The CDR3 sequence: CASSRQGAETQYF. CDR3 coding DNA: TGTGCCAGCAGCCGACAGGGAGCAGAGACCCAGTACTTC.

The chain is built from TRBV7-2 and TRBJ2-5; maybe TRBD2 (6 bases). The CDR3 covers 15 residues. Trimming took 2 bases from V and 1 from J, leaving 11 bases between them. Germline lookup yields CDR1 SGHTA and CDR2 FQGNSA. CDR3 amino acids: CASSLSAGFQETQYF. In DNA form, the CDR3 reads TGTGCCAGCAGCTTATCGGCGGGGTTCCAAGAGACCCAGTACTTC.